The rows below give T cell receptor beta chains drawn from one sample of a study of blood T cell repertoires in COVID-19. Profiled with immunoSEQ multiplex PCR; TCRdb holds only in-frame clones, not every one. Among 90,000 to 120,000 clones listed, more than 70% were seen once. Sequenced: peripheral blood. The receptors come from a man aged 50 to 59 with active or convalescent COVID-19. CDR3s include the opening cysteine and the closing phenylalanine or tryptophan. Fields, in order: V gene, J gene, D gene, clone size, CDR3 protein. D genes are given only for firm matches. The listing skips clone size in some rows; elsewhere it reads once, few, many or a size class.

>TRBV28|TRBJ1-2|TRBD1|NA
CASRPGGANGYTF
>TRBV12-3/TRBV12-4|TRBJ1-1|NA|few
CASSLNRDTEAFF
>TRBV4-1|TRBJ2-1|NA|NA
CASSPSGALTYNEQFF
>TRBV28|TRBJ1-1|TRBD1|NA
CASPPGQGLNTEAFF
>TRBV4-3|TRBJ2-1|NA|NA
CASSQFSRLDPYNEQFF
>TRBV18|TRBJ2-1|NA|NA
CASSPEAYNEQFF
>TRBV24-1|TRBJ2-1|TRBD2|NA
CATSDYPSGMGEQFF
>TRBV28|TRBJ1-2|NA|NA
CASSRSRYRDGYTF
>TRBV5-6|TRBJ1-1|NA|NA
CASSFPENTEAFF
>TRBV3-1/TRBV3-2|TRBJ1-1|NA|few
CASSKSGRGRAFF
>TRBV13|TRBJ2-1|NA|NA
CASSIGLNNEQFF
>TRBV5-8|TRBJ2-7|TRBD1|NA
CASSSNPPGQGLYEQYF
>TRBV29-1|TRBJ2-1|NA|NA
CSVKQASSYNEQFF
>TRBV11-2|TRBJ1-1|NA|NA
CASSLALRTVNTEAFF
>TRBV9|TRBJ2-1|TRBD1|NA
CASSVGTGVYNEQFF
>TRBV11-2|TRBJ2-7|TRBD2|NA
CASSRLAGEGYEQYF
>TRBV5-1|TRBJ2-1|NA|NA
CASSLGQYNEQFF
>TRBV7-8|TRBJ2-1|TRBD2|NA
CASSVSGRIANEQFF
>TRBV28|TRBJ2-6|TRBD2|NA
CASSSPTIAGSHSGANVLTF
>TRBV28|TRBJ1-6|TRBD1|NA
CASSLGSGQGTSPLHF
>TRBV2|TRBJ1-1|NA|NA
CASSDGSHEAFF
>TRBV7-8|TRBJ2-7|NA|NA
CASSLGGPLIAEQYF
>TRBV28|TRBJ1-5|NA|few
CASSPWGGAQYSNQPQHF
>TRBV19|TRBJ2-2|NA|NA
CASSPHPAYTGELFF
>TRBV12-3/TRBV12-4|TRBJ2-7|NA|NA
CASSPTGYEQYF
>TRBV21-1|TRBJ2-7|NA|NA
CASSGEGRFVPDEQYF
>TRBV12-2|TRBJ1-5|NA|NA
CASRSRDRVFSGHQPQHF
>TRBV5-4|TRBJ1-1|NA|NA
CASTPQRGGPNTEAFF
>TRBV19|TRBJ2-5|NA|once
CASKKGAGHQETQYF
>TRBV2|TRBJ1-5|NA|NA
CASSREVDQPQHF
>TRBV19|TRBJ2-1|TRBD2|NA
CAGGAGGLTNEQFF
>TRBV5-1|TRBJ1-1|TRBD1|NA
CASSVDRDAEAFF
>TRBV18|TRBJ2-7|TRBD2|NA
CASSPPASGDSYEQYF
>TRBV20-1|TRBJ1-2|NA|few
CSASSGQDSMGYTF
>TRBV27|TRBJ1-2|TRBD1|NA
CASRSGTGRRGYTF
>TRBV2|TRBJ1-1|NA|once
CASRDVGGNSEAFF
>TRBV6-1|TRBJ2-1|TRBD2|NA
CASSDPLTSGSLREQFF
>TRBV25-1|TRBJ1-1|NA|NA
CASSGGGNTEAFF
>TRBV20-1|TRBJ1-2|NA|once
CSASAGARGYTF
>TRBV5-1|TRBJ2-5|TRBD2|NA
CASSWGTSGRTIGETQYF
>TRBV19|TRBJ1-5|TRBD1|NA
CASIEYGTGNQPQHF
>TRBV27|TRBJ2-1|NA|NA
CASGDNYNEQFF
>TRBV28|TRBJ1-6|NA|NA
CASRLQGIGSPLHF
>TRBV2|TRBJ1-5|NA|NA
CASSEQGYSNQPQHF
>TRBV5-5|TRBJ2-5|NA|once
CASSLAPGDGQETQYF
>TRBV5-1|TRBJ2-2|TRBD2|NA
CASSWGTSEAGELFF
>TRBV28|TRBJ1-1|TRBD1|once
CASSPGQGYVEAFF
>TRBV7-9|TRBJ2-3|NA|NA
CASSLAGPLTQYF
>TRBV5-8|TRBJ1-5|NA|NA
CASSLDGSNQPQHF
>TRBV15|TRBJ1-4|NA|NA
CATSRGERTTNEKLFF
>TRBV25-1|TRBJ1-2|NA|NA
CASSDRGGYTF
>TRBV19|TRBJ1-2|TRBD1|NA
CASSRDSNYGYTF
>TRBV6-4|TRBJ2-3|TRBD1|few
CASSVKGATDTQYF
>TRBV23-1|TRBJ1-1|TRBD1|once
CASPGTGAVGISNTEAFF
>TRBV7-9|TRBJ2-5|TRBD2|once
CASSFPGRVPQETQYF